This TCR beta chain stems from a study of CD8 T cells in ankylosing spondylitis. Study results and caveats: Significant enrichment of disease-linked clones was reported in matched ankylosing spondylitis synovial fluid. The authors found the disease-linked clones to be CD8+ and relatively rare in peripheral blood.

This CDR3 region has 15 residues. Unmatched junction bases numbered 10, after V lost 7 bases and J lost 4 bases. Per the germline V gene, CDR1 is LNHDA and CDR2 is SQIVND (reference sequence). As the method for making TCR beta libraries, quantitative 5'-RACE with molecular barcodes was used. MiXCR, run by TCRdb on the 5' RACE reads, gives a single entry per CDR3 protein. This sample has 250,000 to 300,000 distinct CDR3 sequences; 20% occur once, and the top ten carry about 8%. This clonotype showed up just a few times. No antigen is known for it. The chain uses TRBV19 and TRBJ2-1, with 7 bases that match TRBD1. The receptor was isolated from a male donor with ankylosing spondylitis or in good health (not recorded which). The specimen was blood, either unsorted or a sorted T cell fraction (not recorded which). CDR3 DNA sequence: TGTGCCAGTACTGACAGGGCCGACGTTTACAATGAGCAGTTCTTC. Amino acid sequence: CASTDRADVYNEQFF. Supplemented by reference TRBV19 and TRBJ2-1, the full variable domain reads DGGITQSPKYLFRKEGQNVTLSCEQNLNHDAMYWYRQDPGQGLRLIYYSQIVNDFQKGDIAEGYSVSREKKESFPLTVTSAQKNPTAFYLCASTDRADVYNEQFFGPGTRLTVL.